Sequencing of this T cell receptor (beta chain) was carried out in a study of cytotoxic CD8 clonotypes in ibrutinib-treated CLL. Method: immunoSEQ multiplex PCR; TCRdb's copy keeps in-frame clones and lacks some. Found here are over 130,000 clones, around 80% of them singletons; the top ten hold less than 9%. The CDR3 totals 15 residues. Trimming took off 4 bases at V and 1 base at J, with 13 bases between the two ends. The germline V gene encodes CDR1 MGHRA and CDR2 YSYEKL. With respect to this clone: Its specificity is unknown.

Study conclusions and caveats: The public clonotypes identified were infrequent and showed contraction or stability on treatment. Clonality increased with ibrutinib response but returned toward baseline at progression. Baseline clonality exceeded age-matched healthy donors and tracked circulating CD8+ T-cell counts.

This chain uses TRBV4-1 with TRBJ1-1; weak D call: TRBD1 (5 bases). The sample in question was PBMCs, obtained after 36 months of ibrutinib treatment. The TCR comes from a human donor with chronic lymphocytic leukemia. CDR3 sequence (DNA): TGCGCCAGCAGCCGGTCGGCCAGGGCGAACACTGAAGCTTTCTTT. Protein product: CASSRSARANTEAFF.